The clone carrying this T cell receptor beta chain was recorded at least ten times. Its specificity is not known. This sample is drawn from a study of T cells after posttransplantation cyclophosphamide. Points from the study as a whole: Blood and skin or GI T cell repertoires showed limited TRB overlap. Later post-transplant blood repertoires were often dominated by donor CD8+ memory clones.

The length of the CDR3 is 14 residues. V was clipped by 3 bases and J by 5 bases, with 12 bases between them. Germline lookup yields CDR1 SGHVS and CDR2 FNYEAQ. TCRdb's copy holds only in-frame clones and misses some; the assay was immunoSEQ multiplex PCR. This sample carries some 5,000 clones, none of them present only once. Cyclophosphamide on days +3 and +4 followed busulfan-fludarabine conditioning and a marrow graft. The TCR originated in a male patient aged 55 to 69 who received an allogeneic stem cell transplant from a related donor, was CMV-positive, and had no GVHD. Some of the T cells may derive from the graft donor. J is TRBJ2-3 and V is TRBV7-6; D might be TRBD2 (6 bases). The sequences come from PBMCs, collected after allogeneic stem cell transplant with posttransplant cyclophosphamide. The DNA for the CDR3 is TGTGCCAGCAGCTTTACGCGGGGTTTAGATACGCAGTATTTT. This translates into CASSFTRGLDTQYF.